This T cell receptor (beta chain) came from a study of blood T cells in healthy people across ages. Points from the study as a whole: Older age coincided with a roughly linear decline in TCR beta diversity per million T cells.

The CDR3 spans 14 residues. Trimming took off 3 bases at V and 4 bases at J, with 10 bases between the two ends. Combining a sample-barcoded 5' primer with a J-beta primer mix, a second PCR ran for about 7 to 11 cycles. TCRdb processed the 5' RACE reads anew with MiXCR; each CDR3 protein has one entry. Here the sample spans some 370,000 distinct CDR3 sequences, approximately 51% being singletons. Note on this clonotype: Its matching antigen is unknown.

Sequenced sample: blood. The chain combines TRBV12-3 or TRBV12-4 with TRBJ1-5; D is uncertain. The receptor was derived from a man between 60 and 70 years old in good health. The CDR3: CASSFSHNNQPQHF. In nucleotides, the CDR3 is TGTGCCAGCAGTTTCTCCCATAATAATCAGCCCCAGCATTTT.